The entry that follows covers one T cell receptor (beta chain) sequence. Germline assignment: CDR1 SGHAT and CDR2 FQNNGV. This CDR3 is built from 16 residues. V shed 2 bases and J shed 0 bases, with 11 bases lying between them. The sample originates from a study of shared clonotypes between healthy human individuals. TCRdb keeps only in-frame clones here, not all; method: immunoSEQ multiplex PCR. The repertoire holds 400,000 to 500,000 clones, with around 80% as singletons. Sequencing was performed on PBMCs. The TCR sequence derives from a woman aged 40 to 50 in good health. Some clones in this sample may be carry-over from other donors' samples. This chain joins TRBV11-2 and TRBJ1-3; maybe TRBD1 (5 bases). Written as DNA, the CDR3 is TGTGCCAGCAGCTTAAGCCCCGGGACCTCTGGAAACACCATATATTTT. It yields the protein CASSLSPGTSGNTIYF.